This T cell receptor (beta chain) was recorded in a study of blood T cells in healthy people across ages. Comments on this clonotype: As yet, its antigen is unknown.

Regarding the study as a whole: Naive CD4+ cells and diversity were both higher in long-lived donors than in aged donors.

Trimming removed 2 bases from V and 0 bases from J, with 11 bases in between. Germline V gene data show CDR1 as LGHDT and CDR2 as YNNKEL (reference sequence). This CDR3 has 16 amino acids. A second PCR of 7 to 11 cycles used a sample-barcoded 5' primer and a J-beta primer mix. One entry per CDR3 protein results from TCRdb running MiXCR on the 5' RACE reads. The table has around 1,500,000 distinct CDR3 sequences, 25% to 30% seen once; the top ten hold over 7%. The TCR comes from a woman under 40 in good health. The source material was blood. The chain couples TRBV3-1 to TRBJ2-1; D is perhaps TRBD1 (5 bases). DNA of the CDR3: TGTGCCAGCAGCCAAAGGGGCGGAATCTCCTACAATGAGCAGTTCTTC. It translates to CASSQRGGISYNEQFF.